This TCR beta chain was obtained from a study of PD-L1 blockade in urothelial cancer. Overall study: Chemotherapy regimens numbering 0 to 3 had been given to patients. The study recovered a median of 141,255 T cells per blood sample.

Indicated time point: pretreatment peripheral blood. This clone was detected a few times. The germline V gene has CDR1 SGHTA and CDR2 FQGNSA. This CDR3 has 13 residues. Trimming pared 3 bases from V and 4 bases from J, leaving 7 bases between. Spiking each PCR with synthetic TCR analog templates was performed. Using immunoSEQ multiplex PCR, the repertoire was profiled, and TCRdb retains in-frame clones only, with some absent. The table lists around 86,000 clones, roughly 80% of them singletons. This sample comprised PBMCs, obtained around atezolizumab (anti-PD-L1) treatment. The chain links TRBV7-2 to TRBJ2-1, with D unresolved. The receptor comes from a man aged 35 to 55 with urothelial cancer. The CDR3 region is CASSFQAYNEQFF. The CDR3 DNA follows: TGTGCCAGCAGCTTCCAGGCTTACAATGAGCAGTTCTTC.